A selection of T cell receptor beta chains follows, all from one sample in a study of blood T cell repertoires in COVID-19. Measured with immunoSEQ multiplex PCR; TCRdb has only the in-frame clones, and not every one. The sample consists of roughly 70,000 clones, about 89% of them appearing once. Sequencing used peripheral blood. These receptors originate from a man aged 45-65 years with active COVID-19. Each CDR3 is given with its conserved first and last residue. The D gene is left open where the match is weak. Size values are once, few and many counts, or a class for expanded clones, and some rows have none.

TRBV12-3/TRBV12-4	.	TRBJ1-5	.	CASSETGGPQHF	TGTGCCAGCAGTGAGACAGGCGGGCCCCAGCATTTT
TRBV7-2	.	TRBJ1-5	.	CASSLGGYNQPQHF	TGTGCCAGCAGCTTGGGCGGGTATAATCAGCCCCAGCATTTT
TRBV28	few	TRBJ1-4	.	CASSPPLSATNEKLFF	TGTGCCAGCAGCCCCCCCCTATCCGCAACTAATGAAAAACTGTTTTTT
TRBV5-4	.	TRBJ2-7	TRBD2	CASSFGNRAGEQYF	TGTGCCAGCAGCTTCGGGAACAGAGCGGGGGAGCAGTACTTC
TRBV7-8	.	TRBJ2-3	.	CASSLGRLAVSDTQYF	TGTGCCAGCAGCTTAGGTCGGCTAGCTGTGTCAGATACGCAGTATTTT
TRBV28	.	TRBJ2-7	TRBD2	CASSSIAGTEQYF	TGTGCCAGCAGCTCAATAGCGGGAACCGAGCAGTACTTC
TRBV7-9	.	TRBJ1-3	.	CASSSQALHTGNTIYF	TGTGCCAGCAGCTCGCAGGCCCTCCATACTGGAAACACCATATATTTT
TRBV4-1	.	TRBJ2-4	TRBD2	CASSQSPGLATIQYF	TGCGCCAGCAGCCAGTCTCCGGGACTAGCGACCATTCAGTACTTC
TRBV5-1	.	TRBJ2-1	TRBD1	CASSGGQGDPMDEQFF	TGCGCCAGCAGCGGGGGACAGGGGGATCCTATGGATGAGCAGTTCTTC
TRBV28	.	TRBJ2-7	.	CASRRTVSSSYEQYF	TGTGCCAGCAGGAGGACAGTCTCAAGCTCCTACGAGCAGTACTTC
TRBV11-3	.	TRBJ2-3	.	CASSFDAATDTQYF	TGTGCCAGCAGCTTTGATGCGGCCACAGATACGCAGTATTTT
TRBV5-4	.	TRBJ1-1	.	CASSPGRRNTEAFF	TGTGCCAGCAGCCCTGGGAGGAGGAACACTGAAGCTTTCTTT
TRBV24-1	.	TRBJ2-1	TRBD1	CATSDLAKGASSSYNEQFF	TGTGCCACCAGTGACCTCGCGAAGGGGGCCTCGAGCTCCTACAATGAGCAGTTCTTC
TRBV28	.	TRBJ1-4	TRBD1	CASSTRGLDEKLFF	TGTGCCAGCAGTACAAGGGGGCTCGATGAAAAACTGTTTTTT
TRBV5-4	.	TRBJ2-7	TRBD2	CASSSSGVSHYEQYF	TGTGCCAGCAGCTCTAGCGGGGTTTCTCACTACGAGCAGTACTTC
TRBV30	.	TRBJ1-1	TRBD1	CAWSEWDRGLFGAFF	TGTGCCTGGAGTGAGTGGGACAGGGGTTTGTTTGGAGCTTTCTTT
TRBV27	.	TRBJ2-3	.	CASSSLGGTDTQYF	TGTGCCAGCAGTTCGTTGGGCGGCACAGATACGCAGTATTTT
TRBV14	.	TRBJ2-2	TRBD2	CASRGLAWTGELFF	TGTGCCAGCAGGGGACTAGCGTGGACCGGGGAGCTGTTTTTT
TRBV9	.	TRBJ2-7	.	CASSVAAGRFYEQYF	TGTGCCAGCAGCGTAGCGGCGGGAAGATTCTACGAGCAGTACTTC
TRBV7-3	once	TRBJ2-6	TRBD2	CASSVLAGGGANVLTF	TGTGCCAGCAGTGTACTAGCGGGAGGTGGGGCCAACGTCCTGACTTTC
TRBV7-8	.	TRBJ1-6	TRBD1	CASSPGTVNSPLHF	TGTGCCAGCAGCCCGGGGACAGTTAACTCACCCCTCCACTTT
TRBV15	.	TRBJ2-7	.	CATSREVVGGPYEQYF	TGTGCCACCAGCAGAGAAGTTGTTGGCGGCCCATACGAGCAGTACTTC
TRBV5-4	once	TRBJ1-1	TRBD1	CASSWRTGEEGEAFF	TGTGCCAGCAGCTGGCGGACAGGGGAAGAGGGTGAAGCTTTCTTT
TRBV19	.	TRBJ2-5	TRBD1	CASRDRGALVETQYF	TGTGCCAGTAGGGACAGGGGGGCGCTGGTGGAGACCCAGTACTTC
TRBV19	.	TRBJ2-1	.	CASSKQRQQNEQFF	TGTGCCAGTAGTAAACAGCGGCAGCAAAATGAGCAGTTCTTC
TRBV4-1	once	TRBJ2-3	TRBD2	CASSQESSGRPANTQYF	TGCGCCAGCAGCCAAGAATCCAGCGGGAGGCCCGCAAATACGCAGTATTTT
TRBV7-2	.	TRBJ1-5	.	CASSPLLGANQPQHF	TGTGCCAGCAGCCCCCTTTTAGGGGCCAATCAGCCCCAGCATTTT
TRBV10-2	.	TRBJ2-1	.	CASSGTGLKSPRSNEQFF	TGCGCCAGCAGTGGAACGGGACTCAAAAGCCCCCGGAGCAATGAGCAGTTCTTC
TRBV5-1	.	TRBJ2-7	.	CASSLTSSYEQYF	TGCGCCAGCAGCTTGACTTCCTCCTACGAGCAGTACTTC